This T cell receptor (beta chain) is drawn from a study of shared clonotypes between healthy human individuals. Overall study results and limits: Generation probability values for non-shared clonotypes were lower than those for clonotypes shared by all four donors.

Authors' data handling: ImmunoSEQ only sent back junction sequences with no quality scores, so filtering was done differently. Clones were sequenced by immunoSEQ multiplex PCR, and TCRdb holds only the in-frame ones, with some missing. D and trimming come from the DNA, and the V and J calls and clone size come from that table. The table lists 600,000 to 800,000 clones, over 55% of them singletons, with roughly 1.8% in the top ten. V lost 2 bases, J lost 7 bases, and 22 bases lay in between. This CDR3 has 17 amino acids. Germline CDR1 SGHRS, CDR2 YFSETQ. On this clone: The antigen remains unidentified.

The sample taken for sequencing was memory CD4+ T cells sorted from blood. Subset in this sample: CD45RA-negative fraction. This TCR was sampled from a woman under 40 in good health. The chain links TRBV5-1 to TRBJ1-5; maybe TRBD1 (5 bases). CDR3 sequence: CASSFRRAGKIWQPQHF. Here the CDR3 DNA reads TGCGCCAGCAGCTTCCGTCGGGCAGGGAAGATTTGGCAGCCCCAGCATTTT. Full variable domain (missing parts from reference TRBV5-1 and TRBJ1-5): KAGVTQTPRYLIKTRGQQVTLSCSPISGHRSVSWYQQTPGQGLQFLFEYFSETQRNKGNFPGRFSGRQFSNSRSEMNVSTLELGDSALYLCASSFRRAGKIWQPQHFGDGTRLSIL.